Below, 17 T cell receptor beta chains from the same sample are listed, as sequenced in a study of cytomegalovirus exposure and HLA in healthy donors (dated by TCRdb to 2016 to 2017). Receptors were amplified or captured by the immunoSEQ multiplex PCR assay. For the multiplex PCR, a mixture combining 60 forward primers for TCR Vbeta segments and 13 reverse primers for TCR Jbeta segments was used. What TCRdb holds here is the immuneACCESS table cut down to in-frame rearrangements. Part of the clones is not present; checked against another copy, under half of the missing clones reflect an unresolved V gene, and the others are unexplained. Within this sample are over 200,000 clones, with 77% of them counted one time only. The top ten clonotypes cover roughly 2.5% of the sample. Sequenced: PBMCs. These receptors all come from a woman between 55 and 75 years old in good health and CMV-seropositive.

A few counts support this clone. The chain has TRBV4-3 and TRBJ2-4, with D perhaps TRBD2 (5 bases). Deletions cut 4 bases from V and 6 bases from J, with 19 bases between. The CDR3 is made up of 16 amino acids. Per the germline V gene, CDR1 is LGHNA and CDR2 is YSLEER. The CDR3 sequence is CASSPSKDWLRNIQYF. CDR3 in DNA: TGCGCCAGCAGCCCCTCTAAGGACTGGCTTCGAAACATTCAGTACTTC.

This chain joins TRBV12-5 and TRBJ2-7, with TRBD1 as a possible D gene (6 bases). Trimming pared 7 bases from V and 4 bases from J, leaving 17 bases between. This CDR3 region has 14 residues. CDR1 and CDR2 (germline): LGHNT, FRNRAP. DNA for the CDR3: TGTGCTAGTGCCCTGGACAGCCCTTCTTACGAGCAGTACTTC. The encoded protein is CASALDSPSYEQYF.

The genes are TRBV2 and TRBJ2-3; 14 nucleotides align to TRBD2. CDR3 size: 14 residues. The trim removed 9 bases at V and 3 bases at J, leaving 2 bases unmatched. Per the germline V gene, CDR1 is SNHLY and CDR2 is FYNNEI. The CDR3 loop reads CASGLAGGTDTQYF. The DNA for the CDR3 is TGTGCCAGTGGACTAGCGGGAGGAACAGATACGCAGTATTTT.

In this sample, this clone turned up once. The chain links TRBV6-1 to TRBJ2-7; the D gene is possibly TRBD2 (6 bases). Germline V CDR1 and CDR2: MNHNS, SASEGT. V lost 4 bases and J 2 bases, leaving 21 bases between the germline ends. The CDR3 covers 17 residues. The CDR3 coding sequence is TGTGCCAGCAGTGTCAGTATTTCGGGGACTCTCACCTACGAGCAGTACTTC. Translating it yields CASSVSISGTLTYEQYF.

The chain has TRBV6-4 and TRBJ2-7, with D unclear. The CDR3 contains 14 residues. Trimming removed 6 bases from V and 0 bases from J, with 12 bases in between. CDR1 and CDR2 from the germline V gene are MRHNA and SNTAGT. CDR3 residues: CASSREQDSYEQYF. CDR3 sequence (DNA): TGTGCCAGCAGCCGTGAGCAGGACTCCTACGAGCAGTACTTC.

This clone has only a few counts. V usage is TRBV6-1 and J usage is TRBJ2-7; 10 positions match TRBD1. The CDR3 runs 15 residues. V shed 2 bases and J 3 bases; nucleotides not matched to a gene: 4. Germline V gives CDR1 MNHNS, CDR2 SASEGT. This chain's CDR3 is CASSERGTGDYEQYF. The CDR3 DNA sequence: TGTGCCAGCAGTGAAAGAGGGACAGGGGACTACGAGCAGTACTTC.

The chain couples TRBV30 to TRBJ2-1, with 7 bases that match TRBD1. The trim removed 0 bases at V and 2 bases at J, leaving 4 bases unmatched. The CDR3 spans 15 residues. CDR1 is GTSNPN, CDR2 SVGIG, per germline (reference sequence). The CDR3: CAWSVRQGAYNEQFF. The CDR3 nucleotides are TGTGCCTGGAGTGTGCGGCAGGGGGCCTACAATGAGCAGTTCTTC. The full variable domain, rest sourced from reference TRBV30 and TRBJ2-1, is SQTIHQWPATLVQPVGSPLSLECTVEGTSNPNLYWYRQAAGRGLQLLFYSVGIGQISSEVPQNLSASRPQDRQFILSSKKLLLSDSGFYLCAWSVRQGAYNEQFFGPGTRLTVL.

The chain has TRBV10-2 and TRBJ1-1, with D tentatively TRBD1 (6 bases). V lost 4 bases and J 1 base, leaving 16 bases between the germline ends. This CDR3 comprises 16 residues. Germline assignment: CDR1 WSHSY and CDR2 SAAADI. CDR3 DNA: TGCGCCAGCAGTGGGGGTCACAGGGATACGAACACTGAAGCTTTCTTT. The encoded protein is CASSGGHRDTNTEAFF.

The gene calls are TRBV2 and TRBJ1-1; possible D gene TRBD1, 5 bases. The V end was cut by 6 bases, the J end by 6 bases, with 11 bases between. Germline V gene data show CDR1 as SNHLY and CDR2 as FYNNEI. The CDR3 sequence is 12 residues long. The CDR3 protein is CASRDTGPEAFF. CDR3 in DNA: TGTGCCAGCAGGGATACAGGACCTGAAGCTTTCTTT. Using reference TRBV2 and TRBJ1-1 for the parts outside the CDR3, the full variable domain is EPEVTQTPSHQVTQMGQEVILRCVPISNHLYFYWYRQILGQKVEFLVSFYNNEISEKSEIFDDQFSVERPDGSNFTLKIRSTKLEDSAMYFCASRDTGPEAFFGQGTRLTVV.

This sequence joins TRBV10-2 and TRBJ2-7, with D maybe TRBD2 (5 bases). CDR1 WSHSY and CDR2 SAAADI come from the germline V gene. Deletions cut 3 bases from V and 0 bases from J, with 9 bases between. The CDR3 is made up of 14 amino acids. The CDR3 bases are TGCGCCAGCAGTGAAGCCAGCGGCTCCTACGAGCAGTACTTC. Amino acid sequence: CASSEASGSYEQYF.

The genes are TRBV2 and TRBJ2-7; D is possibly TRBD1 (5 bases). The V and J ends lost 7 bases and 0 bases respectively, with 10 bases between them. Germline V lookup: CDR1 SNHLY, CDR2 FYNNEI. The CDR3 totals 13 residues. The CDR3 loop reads CASTDSDSYEQYF. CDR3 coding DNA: TGTGCCAGCACTGACAGCGACTCCTACGAGCAGTACTTC.

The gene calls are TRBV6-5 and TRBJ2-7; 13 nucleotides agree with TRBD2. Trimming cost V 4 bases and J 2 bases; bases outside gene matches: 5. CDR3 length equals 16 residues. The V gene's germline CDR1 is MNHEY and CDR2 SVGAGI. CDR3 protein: CASSSLGLAGAYEQYF. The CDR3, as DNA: TGTGCCAGCAGTTCCTTAGGACTAGCGGGAGCCTACGAGCAGTACTTC.

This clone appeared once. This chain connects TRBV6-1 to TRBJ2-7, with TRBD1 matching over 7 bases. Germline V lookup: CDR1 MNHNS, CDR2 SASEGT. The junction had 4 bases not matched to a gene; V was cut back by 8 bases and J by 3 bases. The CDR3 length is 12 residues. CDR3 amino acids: CASSTGYYEQYF. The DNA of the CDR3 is TGTGCCAGCTCGACAGGGTACTACGAGCAGTACTTC.

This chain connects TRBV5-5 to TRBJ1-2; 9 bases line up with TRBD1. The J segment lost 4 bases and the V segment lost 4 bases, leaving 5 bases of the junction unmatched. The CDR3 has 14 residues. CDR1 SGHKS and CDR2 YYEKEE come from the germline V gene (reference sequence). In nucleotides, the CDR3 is TGTGCCAGCAGCCGGGGACAGGGAAGCTATGGCTACACCTTC. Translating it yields CASSRGQGSYGYTF.

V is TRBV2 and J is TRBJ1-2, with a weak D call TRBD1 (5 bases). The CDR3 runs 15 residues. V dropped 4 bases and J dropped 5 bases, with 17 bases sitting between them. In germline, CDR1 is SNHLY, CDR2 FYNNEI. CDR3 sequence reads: CASSGDSPPIYGYTF. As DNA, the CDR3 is TGTGCCAGCAGTGGAGACAGCCCGCCTATTTATGGCTACACCTTC.

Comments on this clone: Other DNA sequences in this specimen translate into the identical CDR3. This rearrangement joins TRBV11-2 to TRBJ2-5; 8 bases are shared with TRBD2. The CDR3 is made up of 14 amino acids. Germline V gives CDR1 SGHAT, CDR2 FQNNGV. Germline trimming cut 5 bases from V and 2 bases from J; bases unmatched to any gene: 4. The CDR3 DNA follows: TGTGCCAGCAGCCTTACTAGCGGACAAGAGACCCAGTACTTC. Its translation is CASSLTSGQETQYF.

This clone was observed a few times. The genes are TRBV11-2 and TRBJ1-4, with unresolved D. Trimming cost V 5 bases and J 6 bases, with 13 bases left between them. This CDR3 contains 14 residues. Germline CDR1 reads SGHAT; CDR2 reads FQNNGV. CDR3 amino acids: CASSPRWEDEKLFF. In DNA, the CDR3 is TGTGCCAGCAGCCCTCGCTGGGAGGATGAAAAACTGTTTTTT.